The clone carrying this T cell receptor (beta chain) was detected only a few times. Germline CDR1 and CDR2: GTSNPN and SVGIG (reference sequence). The CDR3 length is 17 residues. Trimming shortened V by 5 bases and J by 7 bases, and 30 bases separated the two germline ends. This specimen comes from a study of shared T cell receptors in the human thymus. Profiled with immunoSEQ multiplex PCR; TCRdb holds only in-frame clones, not every one. This table holds roughly 500,000 clones, approximately 78% found once. These same data were also listed under a study on human thymus T cells. That study reports: Resections from corrective heart surgery provided thymus tissue. Unrelated individuals had highly overlapping thymic repertoires, as reported in related research.

This receptor was taken from a boy in the first two years of life with a congenital heart defect. The chain is built from TRBV30 and TRBJ2-7, with TRBD2 as a possible D gene (5 bases). The sequenced sample was thymocytes. The CDR3 DNA is TGTGCCTGGGGCCATGTTGACGAGAGGACCGAGGGTAGAGAGCAGTACTTC. Protein: CAWGHVDERTEGREQYF.